The rows below give T cell receptor beta chains drawn from one sample of a study of CD8 T cells in Susac syndrome. TCRdb itself ran the immunoSEQ multiplex PCR reads through MiXCR, one entry per CDR3 protein. The sample yields about 52,000 distinct CDR3 sequences, around 93% seen once. Sequencing used CD8+ T cells from PBMCs. The receptors shown here come from a human donor with multiple sclerosis. Each CDR3 is given with its conserved first and last residue. Each record gives: J gene, D gene, clone size, V gene, CDR3 DNA, CDR3 protein. A D gene is named only where the DNA matches it firmly. Expanded clones are given a class, and other clones once, few, many or no size at all.

TRBJ1-6,.,.,TRBV5-6,TGTGCCAGCAGCTTACTCCGAACAGGGCCCGATAATCAGGGTTCACCCCTCCACTTT,CASSLLRTGPDNQGSPLHF
TRBJ2-7,.,.,TRBV7-2,TGTGCCAGCAGCCCCCCTAACGACGGCTACGAGCAGTACTTC,CASSPPNDGYEQYF
TRBJ1-1,TRBD1,.,TRBV6-1,TGTGCCAGCAGTGAGGGACAGGGAGACACTGAAGCTTTCTTT,CASSEGQGDTEAFF
TRBJ1-2,.,.,TRBV15,TGTGCCACCCAGGAGAGTAGGGCCAACTATGGCTACACCTTC,CATQESRANYGYTF
TRBJ2-6,TRBD1,.,TRBV11-1,TGTGCCAGCAGCTCAGGTCGGGCAGGGGGCCGAACCTCTGGGGCCAACGTCCTGACTTTC,CASSSGRAGGRTSGANVLTF
TRBJ2-7,TRBD1,once,TRBV29-1,TGCAGCGTTGAAGATCGGGGGACAGGCCTCTACGAGCAGTACTTC,CSVEDRGTGLYEQYF
TRBJ2-1,TRBD2,.,TRBV6-2/TRBV6-3,TGTGCCAGCAGTCCCGTACTAGCGGGGACCTACAATGAGCAGTTCTTC,CASSPVLAGTYNEQFF
TRBJ2-1,.,.,TRBV4-2,TGTGCCAGCAGCCAAGATTTTAGCAATGAGCAGTTCTTC,CASSQDFSNEQFF
TRBJ1-5,.,.,TRBV15,TGTGCCACCACAAACCGGGGCGGCAATCAGCCCCAGCATTTT,CATTNRGGNQPQHF
TRBJ1-5,.,.,TRBV19,TGTGCCAGTACCCAAGCAGGAGATATATCACCCCAGCATTTT,CASTQAGDISPQHF
TRBJ1-2,.,.,TRBV4-1,TGCGCCAGCAGCCAAAGAACAGGTTTTCCTAACTATGGCTACACCTTC,CASSQRTGFPNYGYTF
TRBJ2-7,.,.,TRBV11-1,TGTGCCAGCAGCTTAGGGATTACCTACGAGCAGTACTTC,CASSLGITYEQYF
TRBJ1-2,.,.,TRBV7-9,TGTGCCAGCAGCTTAGCCGAGGGCTACACCTTC,CASSLAEGYTF
TRBJ2-1,TRBD2,.,TRBV28,TGTGCCAGTCGGACTAGCGGGGTCTATGAGCAGTTCTTC,CASRTSGVYEQFF
TRBJ1-3,.,.,TRBV27,TGTGCCAGCAGTCTTACCGGGGGGAGGAGCTCTGGAAACACCATATATTTT,CASSLTGGRSSGNTIYF
TRBJ1-5,.,.,TRBV6-2/TRBV6-3,TGTGCCAGCAGTTACGTCGGGGGGCGCGGGCAGCCCCAGCATTTT,CASSYVGGRGQPQHF
TRBJ2-4,TRBD1,.,TRBV13,TGTGCCAGCAGCGTAGGACAGGCCGTGTCGGGCAAAAACATTCAGTACTTC,CASSVGQAVSGKNIQYF
TRBJ2-7,.,.,TRBV24-1,TGTGCCACCAGTGATCCTAGGTTCTACGAGCAGGACTTC,CATSDPRFYEQDF
TRBJ1-1,.,.,TRBV19,TGTGCCAGTAGTCCTTGGGGCGGTAACACTGAAGCTTTCTTT,CASSPWGGNTEAFF
TRBJ2-3,TRBD2,.,TRBV29-1,TGCAGCGTTACACCTAGCGGGGGGTGGGGAGATACGCAGTATTTT,CSVTPSGGWGDTQYF
TRBJ2-3,.,.,TRBV7-9,TGTGCCAGCATGTCGACCCCAGATACGCAGTATTTT,CASMSTPDTQYF
TRBJ1-1,.,.,TRBV28,TGTGCCAGCAGCCAAACGGGACACCTGAACACTGAAGCTTTCTTT,CASSQTGHLNTEAFF
TRBJ1-6,TRBD1,.,TRBV2,TGTGCCAGCAGTGTGGGGGACAGGCTCAGCTCCTATAATTCACCCCTCCACTTT,CASSVGDRLSSYNSPLHF
TRBJ1-5,.,.,TRBV4-2,TGTGCCAGCAGCCAAGGCCGGGACTCTAATCAGCCCCAGCATTTT,CASSQGRDSNQPQHF
TRBJ2-1,.,.,TRBV29-1,TGCAGCGCCGGAGGAGACAATACCAATGAGCAGTTCTTC,CSAGGDNTNEQFF
TRBJ2-5,.,once,TRBV6-2/TRBV6-3,TGTGCCAGCAGTCCCGCCGCGCTACAAGAGACCCAGTACTTC,CASSPAALQETQYF
TRBJ2-5,TRBD2,.,TRBV29-1,TGCAGCGTTGAAGTAGAGCGGGGGATCCAAGAGACCCAGTACTTC,CSVEVERGIQETQYF
TRBJ2-1,.,.,TRBV4-3,TGCGCCAGCAGCCAAGATTTAGGCGAGGGTAGGCATGAGCAGTTCTTC,CASSQDLGEGRHEQFF
TRBJ1-1,.,.,TRBV25-1,TGTGCCAGCAGCCCCATCGTTGGGCCGCGAAACACTGAAGCTTTCTTT,CASSPIVGPRNTEAFF
TRBJ2-5,.,.,TRBV4-1,TGCGCCAGCAGCCACGGAGAGACCCAGTACTTC,CASSHGETQYF
TRBJ1-1,.,.,TRBV12-3/TRBV12-4,TGTGCCAGCAGTACCCGGACAGCATTGAACACTGAAGCTTTCTTT,CASSTRTALNTEAFF
TRBJ2-6,.,.,TRBV20-1,TGCGGGAGCGGCTTAAGCTCTGGGGCCAACGTCCTGACTTTC,CGSGLSSGANVLTF
TRBJ1-1,TRBD1,.,TRBV6-5,TGTGCCAGCAGTTACGTTGGGCAGGGGGCTGAAGCTTTCTTT,CASSYVGQGAEAFF
TRBJ2-7,.,.,TRBV11-1,TGTGCCAGCAGCTTTGGGACGTCGTACGAGCAGTACTTC,CASSFGTSYEQYF
TRBJ1-2,.,.,TRBV6-1,TGTGCCAGCAGTGAAGGTTACTCCGCTACGTATGGCTACACCTTC,CASSEGYSATYGYTF
TRBJ2-5,TRBD2,.,TRBV7-9,TGTGCCAGCAGCCCCCCTCTCCCGGGACTAGCGGGACAAGAGACCCAGTACTTC,CASSPPLPGLAGQETQYF
TRBJ1-1,.,.,TRBV6-2/TRBV6-3,TGTGCCAGCAGTTACTCGTCCAGGGTGAACACTGAAGCTTTCTTT,CASSYSSRVNTEAFF
TRBJ1-4,.,.,TRBV4-3,TGCGCCAGCAGCCAAGAACCCACGCATGCAACTAATGAAAAACTGTTTTTT,CASSQEPTHATNEKLFF
TRBJ2-6,.,.,TRBV6-1,TGTGCCAGCAGTGAAGCTTTGGGGGGCGCTGGGGCCAACGTCCTGACTTTC,CASSEALGGAGANVLTF
TRBJ2-1,.,.,TRBV15,TGTGCCACCAGCAGAGAGGGGGATGATTACAATGAGCAGTTCTTC,CATSREGDDYNEQFF
TRBJ2-7,.,once,TRBV20-1,TGCAGTGCTTACCAGTGGGACAAGAGCTCCTACGAGCAGTACTTC,CSAYQWDKSSYEQYF
TRBJ1-2,.,.,TRBV7-3,TGTGCCAGCAGCTTAGAACCGGGAGGCTATGGCTACACCTTC,CASSLEPGGYGYTF
TRBJ1-1,TRBD1,.,TRBV27,TGTGCCAGCAGGACAGGGTGGACTGAAGCTTTCTTT,CASRTGWTEAFF
TRBJ2-7,.,.,TRBV29-1,TGCAGCGTTGAAACAGCGGTTACCTACGAGCAGTACTTC,CSVETAVTYEQYF
TRBJ2-3,.,.,TRBV12-5,TGTGCTAGTGCCGGGGTTTTGTCAGATACGCAGTATTTT,CASAGVLSDTQYF
TRBJ2-7,.,.,TRBV18,TGTGCCAGCTCACCGGCGACAGACGAGCAGTACTTC,CASSPATDEQYF
TRBJ2-7,.,.,TRBV2,TGTGCCAGCAGTGGGAGACTCGACTACGAGCAGTACTTC,CASSGRLDYEQYF
TRBJ2-3,TRBD2,.,TRBV20-1,TGCAGTGCTTCGTACCGGGGGGATACAGATACGCAGTATTTT,CSASYRGDTDTQYF
TRBJ2-1,.,.,TRBV4-2,TGTGCCAGCAGCCAGAAGGGAAACAATGAGCAGTTCTTC,CASSQKGNNEQFF
TRBJ1-2,.,.,TRBV19,TGTGCCAGTAGTATAGGTGTCGGGAACTATGGCTACACCTTC,CASSIGVGNYGYTF
TRBJ1-2,.,.,TRBV2,TGTGCCAGCAGTGAAGGGGTTAAGGGCTATGGCTACACCTTC,CASSEGVKGYGYTF
TRBJ2-2,TRBD2,once,TRBV6-4,TGTGCCAGCAGTCCTACTAGCGAGCAGAACACCGGGGAGCTGTTTTTT,CASSPTSEQNTGELFF